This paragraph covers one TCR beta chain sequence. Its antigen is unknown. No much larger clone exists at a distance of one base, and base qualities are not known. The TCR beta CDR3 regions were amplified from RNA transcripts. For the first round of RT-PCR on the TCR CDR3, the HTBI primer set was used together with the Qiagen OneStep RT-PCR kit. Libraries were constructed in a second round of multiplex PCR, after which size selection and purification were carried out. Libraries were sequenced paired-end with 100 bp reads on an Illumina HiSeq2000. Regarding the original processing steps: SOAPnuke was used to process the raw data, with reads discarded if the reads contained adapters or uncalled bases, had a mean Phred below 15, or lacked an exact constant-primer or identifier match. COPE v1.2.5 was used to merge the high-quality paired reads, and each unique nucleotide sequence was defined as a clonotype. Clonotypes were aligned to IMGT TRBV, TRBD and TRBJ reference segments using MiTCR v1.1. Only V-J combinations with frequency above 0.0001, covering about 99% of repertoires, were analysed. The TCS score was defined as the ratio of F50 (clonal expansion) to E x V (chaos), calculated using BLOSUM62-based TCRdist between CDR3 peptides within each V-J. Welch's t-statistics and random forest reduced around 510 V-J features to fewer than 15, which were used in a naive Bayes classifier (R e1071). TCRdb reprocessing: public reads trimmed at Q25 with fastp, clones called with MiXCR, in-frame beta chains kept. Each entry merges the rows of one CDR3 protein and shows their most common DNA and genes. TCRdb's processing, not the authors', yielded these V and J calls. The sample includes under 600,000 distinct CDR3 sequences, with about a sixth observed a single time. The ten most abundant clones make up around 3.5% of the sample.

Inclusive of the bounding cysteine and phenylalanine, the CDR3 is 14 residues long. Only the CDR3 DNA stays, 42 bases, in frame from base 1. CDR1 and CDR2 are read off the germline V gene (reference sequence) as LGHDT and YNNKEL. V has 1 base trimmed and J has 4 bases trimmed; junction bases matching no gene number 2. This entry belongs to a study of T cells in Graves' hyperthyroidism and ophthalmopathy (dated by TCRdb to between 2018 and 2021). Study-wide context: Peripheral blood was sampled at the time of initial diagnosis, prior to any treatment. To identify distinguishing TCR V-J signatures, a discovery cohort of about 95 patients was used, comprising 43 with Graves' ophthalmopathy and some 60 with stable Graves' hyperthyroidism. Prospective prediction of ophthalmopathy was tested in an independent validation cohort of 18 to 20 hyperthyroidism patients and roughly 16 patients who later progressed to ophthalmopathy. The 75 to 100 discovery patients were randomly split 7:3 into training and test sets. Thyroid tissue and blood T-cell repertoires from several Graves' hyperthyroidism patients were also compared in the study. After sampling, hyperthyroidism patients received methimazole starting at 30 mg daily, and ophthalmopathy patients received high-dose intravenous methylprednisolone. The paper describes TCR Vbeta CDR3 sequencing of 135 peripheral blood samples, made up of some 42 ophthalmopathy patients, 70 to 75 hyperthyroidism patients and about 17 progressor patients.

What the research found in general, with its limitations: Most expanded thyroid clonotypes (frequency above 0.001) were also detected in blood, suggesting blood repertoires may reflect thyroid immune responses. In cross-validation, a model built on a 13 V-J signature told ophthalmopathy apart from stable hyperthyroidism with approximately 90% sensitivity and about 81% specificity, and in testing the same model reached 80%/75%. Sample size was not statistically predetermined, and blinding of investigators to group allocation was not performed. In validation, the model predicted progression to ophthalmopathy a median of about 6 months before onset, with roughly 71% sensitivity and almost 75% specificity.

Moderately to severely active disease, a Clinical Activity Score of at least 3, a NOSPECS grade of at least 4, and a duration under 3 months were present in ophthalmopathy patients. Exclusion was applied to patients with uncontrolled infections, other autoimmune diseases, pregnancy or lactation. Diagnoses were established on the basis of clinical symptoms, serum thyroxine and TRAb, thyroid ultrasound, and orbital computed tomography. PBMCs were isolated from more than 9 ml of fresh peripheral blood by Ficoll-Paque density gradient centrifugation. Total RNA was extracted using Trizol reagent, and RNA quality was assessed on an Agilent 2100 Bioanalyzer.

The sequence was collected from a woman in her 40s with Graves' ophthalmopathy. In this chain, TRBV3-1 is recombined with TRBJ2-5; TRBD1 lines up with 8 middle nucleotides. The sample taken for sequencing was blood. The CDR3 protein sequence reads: CASSQGTGRETQYF. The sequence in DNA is TGTGCCAGCAGCCAAGGGACAGGGAGAGAGACCCAGTACTTC.